This TCR beta chain originates from a study of blood T cells in healthy people across ages (dated by TCRdb to between 2015 and 2017). Notes on the research overall: In model experiments, roughly one uniquely barcoded TCR beta cDNA molecule per two T cells was captured by template switching. Using deep sequencing normalized with unique cDNA molecular identifiers, the study measured how TCR beta repertoire diversity changes with age. Donors were grouped into four age groups: young (average approximately 15 years), middle-aged (around 39), aged (62) and long-lived (just over 80). Two additional independent replicas of 1 million unique cDNA reads from the same blood draw were analyzed for two donors (one aged 18 to 30 and one aged 80 or older).

This clonotype showed up just a few times. Its antigen specificity is not known. No base quality values were provided; no much bigger clone lies one nucleotide off. The roughly 39 donors, aged about 6 to 100 years, were systemically healthy Caucasian individuals from Russia. Each donor gave 8 to 10 milliliters of peripheral blood, collected into EDTA-treated Vacutainer tubes. PBMCs were isolated by Ficoll-Paque density-gradient centrifugation, with at least 7 million obtained per sample. Total RNA, at least 6 micrograms per sample, was extracted from PBMCs with Trizol reagent. For every donor, flow cytometry on a PBMC aliquot measured the percentage of naive CD45RAhigh/CD27high T cells. What the work shows at the level of the full study, not this receptor alone: Estimates of total diversity from one million sequenced T cells were regarded as lower bounds and underestimates. Observed TCR beta diversity per million T cells fell roughly linearly with age, and a significant reduction was already apparent by age about 43. The CMV infection status of donors was not known, potentially confounding age-related changes in expanded clonotypes. Compared with the aged group, more naive CD4+ T cells, fewer expanded clones and increased TCR diversity were shown by the long-lived group, suggesting age selection. There was a strong correlation between observed TCR beta diversity and the percentage of naive T cells measured by flow cytometry. Bulk unsorted PBMC profiling prevented conclusive comparison of naive and antigen-experienced compartments.

The library was prepared using 5' RACE. The sequencer was an Illumina HiSeq 2500. A second PCR of 7 to 11 cycles was performed with a sample-barcoded 5' primer and a J-beta primer mix. A template-switch 5' adaptor carrying 12 random nucleotides introduced a unique molecular identifier onto each TCR beta cDNA molecule. At least 2.5 million CDR3-containing paired-end reads were obtained from each sample. All of the RNA was converted into first-strand cDNA using the Mint cDNA synthesis kit, with a TRBC-specific oligonucleotide serving as the primer. All cDNA was treated with uracil-DNA glycosylase and then went through a first 18-cycle PCR with the universal primers M1SS and BC2_uni_R. From the authors' description of their analysis: Normalization of each sample was performed by random selection of 1 million high-quality reads, each carrying a distinct molecular identifier. Instead of being binned into consensus sequences, reads with shared molecular identifiers were discarded. MiTCR, run with a Q25 quality threshold and the strictest error-elimination algorithm, handled CDR3 identification, clonotype clustering and error correction. A nonparametric unseen species model with Euler transformation was used to estimate a lower bound on total TCR beta diversity. Clones were called with MiXCR by TCRdb after fastp trimmed the public reads at Q25, and only in-frame beta chains were retained. Each record represents a unique CDR3 protein, reported with the most common genes and DNA among its rows. The V and J calls come from TCRdb's annotation, not from the publication. Recorded for this sample are 600,000 to 900,000 distinct CDR3 sequences; under 30% of them occurred a single time. Together, the top ten hold 2.5% to 3.5% of the sample.

The V end loses 0 bases and the J end loses 12 bases, and a stretch of 12 bases separates them. CDR1 SGHTA and CDR2 FQGNSA are derived from the germline V gene. The CDR3 contains 12 residues, cysteine and phenylalanine counted. Solely the CDR3 DNA is kept, with 36 bases framed from the first base. These records were also assigned to another study, of T cells of mothers and their children. As described in the second report: Nine systemically healthy Caucasian individuals, comprising three mothers and their six children, were included as donors. cDNA synthesis used all of the extracted RNA, with roughly 1.6 ug of RNA in each 15 ul reaction. In the second PCR, the M1S primer introduced both the sample barcodes and 2-4 random nucleotides. Over 8 million TCR beta CDR3 reads came from each mother, compared with around 3 million reads from each child. In both related and unrelated pairs, thymic selection shapes the output of TCR recombination in a similar way, with inherited differences having only a minor effect. Normalized repertoire overlap was always slightly but never significantly higher in related than unrelated mother-child pairs. No persistent microchimeric T cell clones were detected, at a sensitivity of around 97 clones per million clonotypes. In the study, deep NGS was used to compare the TCR beta repertoires of mothers and children, and features distinguishing related mother-child pairs from unrelated individuals were sought. On average, the children were 11 +/- 4 years old, while the mothers were about 37 +/- 4 years old. After adapter ligation was performed with NEBNext reagents, the libraries were sequenced on an Illumina HiSeq 2000 with 100+100 nt paired-end reads. To prevent cross-contamination, the mother and child libraries were prepared a month apart and were sequenced in separate runs. For each donor, between roughly 500,000 and 2,100,000 distinct TCR beta clonotypes were identified. Naive TCR beta clonotypes were estimated from low-frequency clonotypes matched to each donor's FACS-determined naive share, without sorting.

Input material: blood. The chain was built from TRBV7-2 and TRBJ2-7; no confident D gene assignment can be made. The sequence came from a boy younger than 18 in good health. The CDR3 protein is CASSLAPASAYF. The sequenced DNA is TGTGCCAGCAGCTTAGCGCCGGCTTCGGCGTACTTC.